The next 20 T cell receptor beta chains were all read from a single sample in a study of T cell responses to AZD1222 COVID-19 vaccine. Libraries were prepared by immunoSEQ multiplex PCR; TCRdb keeps only in-frame clonotypes and omits some of them. The data show more than 150,000 clones, with over 70% seen just once and under 3.5% held by the top ten. The starting material was peripheral blood, obtained on day 0 of MenACWY control vaccination. These receptors all stem from an adult in good health.

The J gene is TRBJ1-4, the V gene TRBV4-3; 8 bases fit TRBD1. The CDR3 totals 21 residues. Germline loops: CDR1 LGHNA, CDR2 YSLEER. V was pared by 0 bases and J by 0 bases, with 15 bases of the junction left unmatched. The CDR3 loop is CASSQDLYRDRPDTTNEKLFF. The CDR3 DNA is TGCGCCAGCAGCCAAGATCTTTACCGGGACAGGCCCGATACAACTAATGAAAAACTGTTTTTT.

This clone has a single count. This rearrangement joins TRBV5-1 to TRBJ2-7, with D unclear. Germline CDR1 and CDR2: SGHRS and YFSETQ. V shed 0 bases and J shed 3 bases, with 13 bases lying between them. The CDR3 runs to 15 residues. CDR3 protein: CASSLATPPDYEQYF. For the CDR3, the DNA is TGCGCCAGCAGCTTGGCGACACCCCCTGACTACGAGCAGTACTTC. Based on the CDR3 plus reference TRBV5-1 and TRBJ2-7, the full variable domain is KAGVTQTPRYLIKTRGQQVTLSCSPISGHRSVSWYQQTPGQGLQFLFEYFSETQRNKGNFPGRFSGRQFSNSRSEMNVSTLELGDSALYLCASSLATPPDYEQYFGPGTRLTVT.

J is TRBJ1-2 and V is TRBV6-6, with D unresolved. Trimming removed 4 bases from V and 8 bases from J, with 8 bases in between. The CDR3 runs 11 residues. CDR1 and CDR2 from the germline V gene are MNHNY and SVGAGI (reference sequence). In nucleotides, the CDR3 is TGTGCCAGCAGTTCACTACCAGGCTACACCTTC. Its translation: CASSSLPGYTF.

The chain links TRBV11-2 to TRBJ2-3; tentatively, D is TRBD2 (5 bases). Germline V gene lookup returns CDR1 SGHAT and CDR2 FQNNGV. The CDR3 length is 17 residues. Trimming took 5 bases from V and 2 from J, leaving 20 bases between them. Here the CDR3 reads CASSPSRHRDYTDTQYF. CDR3 in DNA: TGTGCCAGCAGCCCCAGCCGCCATAGAGACTACACAGATACGCAGTATTTT. The entire variable domain, with the rest obtained from reference TRBV11-2 and TRBJ2-3, is as follows: EAGVAQSPRYKIIEKRQSVAFWCNPISGHATLYWYQQILGQGPKLLIQFQNNGVVDDSQLPKDRFSAERLKGVDSTLKIQPAKLEDSAVYLCASSPSRHRDYTDTQYFGPGTRLTVL.

The V call is TRBV6-1, the J call TRBJ2-7; no definite D call. The CDR3 extends over 12 amino acids. V was trimmed by 3 bases and J by 3 bases, leaving 6 bases between them. Germline CDR1 and CDR2: MNHNS and SASEGT. CDR3 sequence (DNA): TGTGCCAGCAGTGATAGAAGCTACGAGCAGTACTTC. Translating gives CASSDRSYEQYF.

This clone was seen a handful of times. The CDR3 here is CASSQEAQLLNQPQHF. The CDR3 DNA sequence: TGTGCCAGCAGCCAAGAGGCGCAGCTGCTCAATCAGCCCCAGCATTTT. The chain has TRBV4-2 and TRBJ1-5; D is uncertain. The CDR3 spans 16 residues. Germline lookup yields CDR1 LGHNA and CDR2 YNFKEQ. Trimming shortened V by 0 bases and J by 3 bases, and 12 bases separated the two germline ends.

V usage is TRBV28 and J usage is TRBJ1-2; 8 bases map to TRBD1. The V and J ends lost 5 bases and 3 bases, in that order; junction bases with no gene match: 5. Germline values: CDR1 MDHEN, CDR2 SYDVKM. The CDR3 is 14 amino acids. The CDR3, as DNA: TGTGCCAGCAGTCCAGGGGGCGCAGACTATGGCTACACCTTC. Translating gives CASSPGGADYGYTF.

With regard to this clone: The junction does not match germline at one end; this may be a read error. The chain recombines TRBV6-6 with TRBJ1-5; D is perhaps TRBD1 (6 bases). This CDR3 spans 17 amino acids. Germline V lookup: CDR1 MNHNY, CDR2 SVGAGI (reference sequence). The CDR3 DNA sequence: TGTGCCAGCAGTCTGACCTTCATGGAGGGGGGCAACCAGCCCCAGCATTTT. Its translation: CASSLTFMEGGNQPQHF.

The V and J genes are TRBV2 and TRBJ2-1; tentative D call: TRBD1 (5 bases). Trimming shortened V by 10 bases and J by 0 bases, and 10 bases separated the two germline ends. The CDR3 covers 13 residues. Germline V gene data show CDR1 as SNHLY and CDR2 as FYNNEI. CDR3 in DNA: TGTGCCACCACAGACAGCTCCTACAATGAGCAGTTCTTC. It translates to CATTDSSYNEQFF. Full variable domain (remainder filled in from reference TRBV2 and TRBJ2-1): EPEVTQTPSHQVTQMGQEVILRCVPISNHLYFYWYRQILGQKVEFLVSFYNNEISEKSEIFDDQFSVERPDGSNFTLKIRSTKLEDSAMYFCATTDSSYNEQFFGPGTRLTVL.

The chain couples TRBV5-4 to TRBJ2-7, with unresolved D. The CDR3 consists of 12 residues. The germline CDR1 and CDR2 sequences are SGHNT and YYREEE (reference sequence). V lost 1 base and J 3 bases, leaving 5 bases between the germline ends. The CDR3, as DNA: TGTGCCAGCAGCTTGTCGGACTACGAGCAGTACTTC. This gives the protein CASSLSDYEQYF.

This clone was picked up one time. The rearrangement uses TRBV7-9 and TRBJ1-4; D might be TRBD1 (5 bases). The CDR3 extends over 14 amino acids. Trimming took 5 bases from V and 3 from J, leaving 10 bases between them. CDR1 and CDR2 (germline): SEHNR, FQNEAQ (reference sequence). The CDR3 region has the DNA TGTGCCAGCAGCCTCCTGGGGGCTAATGAAAAACTGTTTTTT. Translated: CASSLLGANEKLFF.

In its sample, this clone was seen a few times. This sequence joins TRBV7-2 and TRBJ1-6; a possible D gene is TRBD1 (6 bases). The CDR3 runs to 14 residues. CDR1 is SGHTA, CDR2 FQGNSA, per germline. Between the trimmed V and J ends, which lost 7 bases and 5 bases, there was a span of 12 bases. The CDR3 nucleotides read TGTGCCAGCAACTTCGGACAGAATAATTCACCCCTCCACTTT. As protein: CASNFGQNNSPLHF.

This clone was recorded only once. The V and J genes are TRBV28 and TRBJ1-2, with 12 bases that match TRBD1. V shed 8 bases, J shed 3 bases, and the junction held 13 bases outside the gene matches. The CDR3 consists of 17 residues. CDR1 is MDHEN, CDR2 SYDVKM, per germline. CDR3 nucleotide sequence: TGTGCCAGCGTTGGACTGGGGACAGGGGGCATTTACTATGGCTACACCTTC. The encoded protein is CASVGLGTGGIYYGYTF.

V is TRBV4-2 and J is TRBJ1-6, with a weak D call TRBD1 (5 bases). This CDR3 region has 18 residues. V shed 0 bases and J shed 0 bases, with 12 bases lying between them. Germline loops: CDR1 LGHNA, CDR2 YNFKEQ. CDR3: CASSQEDSLGSYNSPLHF. DNA of the CDR3: TGTGCCAGCAGCCAAGAAGACAGCTTAGGCTCCTATAATTCACCCCTCCACTTT.

This chain links TRBV28 with TRBJ1-2; D unclear. V was clipped by 4 bases and J by 4 bases, with 10 bases between them. Germline loops: CDR1 MDHEN, CDR2 SYDVKM. The CDR3 totals 13 residues. The CDR3 here is CASSSGSVYGYTF. In DNA, the CDR3 is TGTGCCAGCAGTTCTGGGTCCGTCTATGGCTACACCTTC.

The chain recombines TRBV7-2 with TRBJ1-3, with unresolved D. Germline loops: CDR1 SGHTA, CDR2 FQGNSA. The CDR3 runs 15 residues. The ends were cut back, 6 bases at V and 0 bases at J, with 12 bases in the middle. The CDR3 here is CASSRGRNSGNTIYF. The CDR3 region has the DNA TGTGCCAGCAGTCGCGGACGGAACTCTGGAAACACCATATATTTT.

This chain links TRBV6-5 with TRBJ1-1; D possibly corresponds to TRBD1 (6 bases). The V and J ends lost 0 bases and 5 bases respectively, with 10 bases between them. Germline V lookup: CDR1 MNHEY, CDR2 SVGAGI. This CDR3 spans 14 amino acids. CDR3 region: CASSYSRGATEAFF. The CDR3 DNA reads as TGTGCCAGCAGTTACTCGCGGGGGGCAACTGAAGCTTTCTTT.

The chain recombines TRBV29-1 with TRBJ1-1; a weak D match, TRBD1 (5 bases). The germline V and J ends were trimmed by 5 bases and 13 bases, with 17 bases remaining between them. The CDR3 covers 11 residues. Germline V lookup: CDR1 SQVTM, CDR2 ANQGSEA. The CDR3 loop is CSVPNPIGDFF. The CDR3 DNA reads TGCAGCGTTCCCAACCCCATAGGGGATTTCTTT.

V usage is TRBV3-1 (or the pseudogene TRBV3-2) and J usage is TRBJ1-4; D remains ambiguous. The germline V gene has CDR1 LGHDT and CDR2 YNNKEL (reference sequence). CDR3 length: 15 amino acids. V shed 4 bases and J shed 8 bases, with 17 bases lying between them. CDR3 protein: CASSLLGGTVEKLFF. In DNA, the CDR3 is TGTGCCAGCAGCCTACTGGGTGGAACGGTCGAAAAACTGTTTTTT.

The CDR3 here is CATGAGGSAYTQYF. The DNA of the CDR3 is TGTGCCACGGGGGCGGGCGGGAGTGCATATACGCAGTATTTT. The chain recombines TRBV15 with TRBJ2-3, with a tentative D call TRBD2 (7 bases). The germline V and J ends were trimmed by 9 bases and 7 bases, with 20 bases remaining between them. The CDR3 is made up of 14 amino acids. The germline V gene encodes CDR1 LNHNV and CDR2 YYDKDF (reference sequence).